These T cell receptor beta chains were read from a single sample in a study of T cell changes during pregnancy in multiple sclerosis. Produced via immunoSEQ multiplex PCR; TCRdb's table is partial and in-frame only. The data show around 80,000 clones, roughly 94% seen once. The specimen was peripheral blood, collected before pregnancy. Receptors originate from a female donor with multiple sclerosis, enrolled in a pregnancy study. The CDR3 runs from the conserved cysteine through the conserved F or W. The D gene is left open where the match is weak. Only some rows state a clone size, as once, few, many or a class for expanded clones.

>TRBD2|.|TRBV7-9|TRBJ2-7
CASSTPQGSGRDEQYF
TGTGCCAGCAGCACTCCTCAGGGTAGCGGGAGAGACGAGCAGTACTTC
>TRBD2|.|TRBV2|TRBJ2-7
CASSEGREVSYEQYF
TGTGCCAGCAGTGAAGGGCGGGAGGTCTCCTACGAGCAGTACTTC
>.|.|TRBV5-4|TRBJ2-6
CASTDRRQDSGANVLTF
TGTGCCAGCACCGATAGAAGACAGGACTCTGGGGCCAACGTCCTGACTTTC
>TRBD2|.|TRBV9|TRBJ2-2
CASSVGVAGVITGELFF
TGTGCCAGCAGCGTAGGAGTTGCGGGAGTTATCACCGGGGAGCTGTTTTTT
>TRBD2|.|TRBV10-3|TRBJ2-3
CAISARLAGADTQYF
TGTGCCATCAGTGCCAGACTAGCGGGAGCAGATACGCAGTATTTT
>.|.|TRBV7-9|TRBJ2-3
CASSSRTVASTDTQYF
TGTGCCAGCAGCTCAAGGACAGTTGCTAGCACAGATACGCAGTATTTT
>TRBD2|few|TRBV6-1|TRBJ2-3
CASILLAGSADTQYF
TGTGCCAGCATTCTTCTAGCGGGAAGTGCAGATACGCAGTATTTT
>.|.|TRBV27|TRBJ2-3
CASSLAGLSTDTQYF
TGTGCCAGCAGTTTAGCGGGCCTTAGCACAGATACGCAGTATTTT
>TRBD2|.|TRBV5-4|TRBJ2-1
CASSLEPGTSGYNEQFF
TGTGCCAGCAGCTTGGAGCCCGGGACTAGCGGTTACAATGAGCAGTTCTTC
>TRBD1|.|TRBV19|TRBJ1-5
CASSIGQGAQPQHF
TGTGCCAGTAGTATTGGACAGGGGGCTCAGCCCCAGCATTTT
>.|.|TRBV6-1|TRBJ2-7
CASSESDPNWPYSYEQYF
TGTGCCAGCAGTGAAAGCGATCCAAACTGGCCCTACTCCTACGAGCAGTACTTC